This is a list of T cell receptor beta chains from one sample in a study of blood T cell repertoires in COVID-19. Some clones are missing from TCRdb's copy, which holds only in-frame ones; the method was immunoSEQ multiplex PCR. In the table there are tens of thousands of clones, about 83% of which are singletons. Input material: peripheral blood. The receptors were gathered from a man aged 45-65 years with acute or convalescent COVID-19. Each CDR3 is given with its conserved first and last residue. Fields, in order: CDR3 protein, CDR3 DNA, clone size, J gene, V gene, D gene. A D gene is named only where the DNA matches it firmly. Clone size appears in some rows only: once, few, many, or a class for an expanded clone.

CASSQDTGGCYGNNSPLHF TGCGCCAGCAGCCAAGATACAGGGGGATGTTACGGCAATAATTCACCCCTCCACTTT few TRBJ1-6 TRBV4-1 TRBD1
CASSLDPGQHYGYTF TGTGCCAGCAGCTTAGACCCGGGACAGCACTATGGCTACACCTTC NA TRBJ1-2 TRBV7-6 TRBD1
CASSLQGGRSSYEQYF TGTGCCAGCAGCTTACAAGGGGGTCGTAGCTCCTACGAGCAGTACTTC NA TRBJ2-7 TRBV5-6 NA
CASSDRAAGELFF TGTGCCAGTTCTGACAGGGCAGCCGGGGAGCTGTTTTTT NA TRBJ2-2 TRBV19 TRBD1
CASRNRGSGVGNTIYF TGTGCCAGCAGGAACAGGGGCTCTGGGGTAGGAAACACCATATATTTT few TRBJ1-3 TRBV2 TRBD1
CASSLTGGSYNEQFF TGCGCCAGCAGCTTGACCGGGGGCTCCTACAATGAGCAGTTCTTC NA TRBJ2-1 TRBV5-1 NA
CSVRGQGYEQYF TGCAGCGTCCGGGGACAGGGCTACGAGCAGTACTTC few TRBJ2-7 TRBV29-1 TRBD1
CASSLLRTSGNFGTGELFF TGTGCCAGCAGCTTACTGCGGACTAGCGGGAACTTCGGCACCGGGGAGCTGTTTTTT NA TRBJ2-2 TRBV7-9 TRBD2
CASSAYNVGEQFF TGTGCCAGTAGTGCCTATAACGTCGGTGAGCAGTTCTTC NA TRBJ2-1 TRBV19 NA
CASSLASFGGGREQYF TGCGCCAGCAGCTTGGCCTCCTTCGGGGGAGGTCGCGAGCAGTACTTC NA TRBJ2-7 TRBV5-1 NA
CASSLDRVGSPLHF TGTGCCAGCAGCTTAGACCGGGTGGGTTCACCCCTCCACTTT NA TRBJ1-6 TRBV7-9 NA
CASSLNTVSGANVLTF TGTGCCAGCAGCTTAAATACGGTCTCTGGGGCCAACGTCCTGACTTTC NA TRBJ2-6 TRBV3-1/TRBV3-2 NA
CAWSRTGGQAFF TGTGCCTGGAGCCGAACAGGGGGGCAAGCTTTCTTT NA TRBJ1-1 TRBV30 TRBD1
CAIRDRVNGYTF TGTGCCATCCGGGACAGGGTTAATGGCTACACCTTC NA TRBJ1-2 TRBV28 TRBD1
CATRQSTNEKLFF TGTGCCACGAGACAGTCAACTAATGAAAAACTGTTTTTT NA TRBJ1-4 TRBV2 NA
CASSSNRGGNQPQHF TGTGCCAGCAGCTCAAACAGGGGTGGCAATCAGCCCCAGCATTTT NA TRBJ1-5 TRBV11-2 TRBD1
CASSLSGGGNYNEQFF TGTGCCAGCAGCTTATCCGGCGGGGGGAACTACAATGAGCAGTTCTTC NA TRBJ2-1 TRBV7-9 TRBD2
CASSWAGGSISNQPQHF TGTGCCAGTAGTTGGGCAGGGGGGTCGATTAGCAATCAGCCCCAGCATTTT few TRBJ1-5 TRBV19 TRBD1
CASSKGQVVGEQYF TGTGCCAGTAGTAAGGGACAGGTCGTTGGGGAGCAGTACTTC NA TRBJ2-7 TRBV19 TRBD1
CASSFWQTAYEQYF TGTGCCAGCAGTTTTTGGCAGACTGCATACGAGCAGTACTTC NA TRBJ2-7 TRBV28 NA
CASSLLAGVSYNEQFF TGTGCCAGCAGCTTACTGGCGGGAGTGTCCTACAATGAGCAGTTCTTC once TRBJ2-1 TRBV7-2 TRBD2
CASGRPQGLYTF TGTGCCAGCGGACGTCCCCAGGGGCTCTACACCTTC NA TRBJ1-2 TRBV28 NA
CASSLRAGQIGYNEQFF TGTGCCAGCAGCTTGCGGGCGGGACAGATCGGCTACAATGAGCAGTTCTTC NA TRBJ2-1 TRBV5-4 NA
CASSLPIHEQYF TGTGCCAGCAGTTTGCCTATCCACGAGCAGTACTTC NA TRBJ2-7 TRBV28 NA
CASSPPAATNEKLFF TGTGCCAGCTCACCACCGGCAGCAACTAATGAAAAACTGTTTTTT once TRBJ1-4 TRBV18 NA
CASSSLATDTQYF TGTGCCAGCAGCTCGCTAGCCACAGATACGCAGTATTTT once TRBJ2-3 TRBV3-1/TRBV3-2 NA
CASSSTSGYNEQFF TGTGCCAGCAGTTCGACTAGCGGATACAATGAGCAGTTCTTC once TRBJ2-1 TRBV9 TRBD2
CAISESRLGRQGVPPGYTF TGTGCCATCAGTGAGTCGAGGTTAGGGAGACAGGGGGTACCACCTGGCTACACCTTC NA TRBJ1-2 TRBV10-3 TRBD1
CASSEFTGVGQFF TGTGCCAGCAGCGAATTCACAGGGGTAGGGCAGTTCTTC NA TRBJ2-1 TRBV27 TRBD1
CASSQDEEGFGYTF TGTGCCAGCAGCCAAGATGAGGAGGGTTTTGGCTACACCTTC NA TRBJ1-2 TRBV4-2 NA
CALPLGTKSYEQYF TGTGCCCTACCCTTGGGGACAAAGTCCTACGAGCAGTACTTC NA TRBJ2-7 TRBV19 NA
CASSGTGTTQYF TGTGCCAGCAGTGGCACAGGGACGACGCAGTATTTT NA TRBJ2-3 TRBV12-3/TRBV12-4 NA
CASSLRRGTMNTEAFF TGTGCCAGCAGCTTACGACGGGGAACCATGAACACTGAAGCTTTCTTT NA TRBJ1-1 TRBV7-2 NA
CASSRDSRIGYTF TGTGCCAGCAGCCGGGACAGCCGAATTGGCTACACCTTC NA TRBJ1-2 TRBV28 TRBD1
CASSLAGDNGYEQYF TGTGCCAGCAGTTTAGCCGGGGACAACGGGTACGAGCAGTACTTC NA TRBJ2-7 TRBV28 NA